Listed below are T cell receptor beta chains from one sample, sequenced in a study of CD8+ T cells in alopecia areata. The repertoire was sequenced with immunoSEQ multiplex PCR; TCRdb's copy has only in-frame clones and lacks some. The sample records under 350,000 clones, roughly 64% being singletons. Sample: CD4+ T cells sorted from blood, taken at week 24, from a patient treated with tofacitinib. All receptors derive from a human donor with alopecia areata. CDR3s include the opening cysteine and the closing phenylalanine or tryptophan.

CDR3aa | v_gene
CASSAKDSTFSEQYF | TRBV18
CASSLVRGGTQYF | TRBV5-6
CASSSSGQPSPLHF | TRBV7-3
CASSQDRGRNSNYGYTF | TRBV4-3
CASSLGLAGGTDTQYF | TRBV5-1
CASSVRVQETQYF | TRBV9
CSVGGDSLNTEAFF | TRBV29-1
CASTGGWQRSRPQHF | TRBV2
CASRAGGNTEAFF | TRBV2
CASSLDRSYNEQFF | TRBV5-6
CATSHPGQGASIYGYTF | TRBV15
CAWSRRNTEAFF | TRBV30
CASSPLPTGTFEQYF | TRBV18
CSVADRGNGYTF | TRBV29-1
CASMGGSYNEQFF | TRBV6-5
CASGTSGGLYGYTF | TRBV9
CASSYSPGADTQYF | TRBV6-5
CASSEGTGKYEQYF | TRBV2
CSAQVPGQGWYGYTF | TRBV29-1
CASSQARASGLYEQYF | TRBV4-2
CASTQRETQYF | TRBV25-1
CAWSSAYEQYF | TRBV30
CASSPRTGPGYNEQFF | TRBV4-2
CASSLNFADEQFF | TRBV5-4
CAWSVPDGLNTQYF | TRBV30
CASSWGSTDTQYF | TRBV5-4
CASSRGAGTQYF | TRBV6-5
CASSPVSGTGEDGYTF | TRBV18
CASRAELAYNEQFF | TRBV5-1
CSAPLTDTQYF | TRBV20-1
CASSLGWDFGQFF | TRBV7-2
CATPHRGDTDTQYF | TRBV7-9
CASSSTGELFF | TRBV7-3